The following is a T cell receptor (beta chain) sequence with its context. This clonotype has a count of ten or more. This receptor's antigen is unknown. Base qualities are not recorded, but no much larger clone differs from it by a single base. The time point label here, explained by the study, means: newly diagnosed GD, antithyroid drugs for less than 3 months. For both TCR sequencing and RNA sequencing, RNA was extracted from PBMCs in TRIzol. Graves' disease was diagnosed according to American Thyroid Association guidelines. Patients were recruited from an endocrinology department in Xi'an, China. From each patient, around 8.3 milliliters of peripheral blood was collected into an EDTA anticoagulant tube. Ficoll Paque Plus density gradient separation was used to isolate PBMCs, and no additional T cell sorting was done. An Agilent 2100 Bioanalyzer and agarose gel were used to check RNA quality, while a NanoDrop 2000 measured RNA concentration.

Library construction relied on multiplex PCR. Data came from an Illumina HiSeq 4000. TCR beta libraries were built with iRepertoire HTBI primers and Arm-PCR amplification of CDR3 regions. Before sequencing, the PCR products underwent gel purification. The authors processed their data as follows. Gene usage analysis of CDR3 amino acid clonotypes used the approximately 56 TRBV and fewer than 15 TRBJ segments found across samples. Filtered high-quality paired reads were merged into contigs using COPE and FqMerger. Contigs were aligned with BLAST to IMGT TRBV, TRBD and TRBJ reference genes, and CDR3 was defined per IMGT. Any clonotype with a frequency above 0.1% was classified as a highly expanded clone. Shannon entropy was used to measure repertoire diversity, and the Gini coefficient was used to measure V-J evenness. Public clonotypes were defined as clonotypes shared by more than one individual. TCRdb took the public reads, trimmed them with fastp at Q25, ran MiXCR for clone calling and kept in-frame beta chains. Rows with one shared CDR3 protein collapse into an entry with the most common genes and DNA. For this entry, the V and J calls and clone size follow TCRdb and not the study's own pipeline. The sample table shows 350,000 to 450,000 distinct CDR3 sequences, and more than 13% are seen once. Around 17% of the sample is in the top ten clones.

The sample comes from a study of regulatory T cells in long-lasting Graves disease (dated by TCRdb to the early 2020s). With regard to the full study: Patients with newly diagnosed Graves' disease had been on antithyroid drugs for under 3 months. This study used TCR sequencing and RNA sequencing of peripheral blood to compare persistent Graves' disease patients against newly diagnosed Graves' disease patients. The study took place in China and was registered as a clinical trial. A total of roughly 33 samples underwent TCR sequencing: around 13 from persistent and some 20 from newly diagnosed Graves' disease patients.

General study outcomes and caveats: Because the primary lesion, thyroid tissue, could not be accessed, the study looked at peripheral blood alone. Only the TCR beta chain was sequenced and analyzed. Compared with newly diagnosed patients, persistent Graves' disease patients had lower TCR Shannon entropy and fewer highly expanded clones, which suggests clonal expansion. The authors acknowledged the small sample size as a limitation that may reduce accuracy. More public clonotypes were shared among persistent patients (2,741) than among newly diagnosed patients (over 900).

This sample also belongs to another study, concerning T cells in Graves' hyperthyroidism and ophthalmopathy. The second study reports: Stable Graves' hyperthyroidism was defined as no progression to ophthalmopathy during 18 months of follow-up. Hyperthyroidism patients were aged 18 to 65 years and newly diagnosed, with disease duration of less than 2 months. The study excluded patients with uncontrolled infections, other autoimmune diseases, pregnancy or lactation. Diagnoses relied on clinical symptoms, serum thyroxine and TRAb, thyroid ultrasound and orbital computed tomography. The TCR CDR3 was subjected to a first round of RT-PCR using the HTBI primer set and the Qiagen OneStep RT-PCR kit. Most expanded thyroid clonotypes (frequency above 0.001) were also found in blood, which suggests that blood repertoires may mirror thyroid immune responses. A 13 V-J signature model separated ophthalmopathy from stable hyperthyroidism, with around 90% sensitivity and 81.08% specificity in cross-validation and 80%/75% in testing. In validation, the model predicted progression to ophthalmopathy a median of roughly 6.5 months before onset, with approximately 68% sensitivity and roughly 73% specificity. A discovery cohort of about 95 patients, roughly 43 with Graves' ophthalmopathy and about 60 with stable Graves' hyperthyroidism, was used to find distinguishing TCR V-J signatures. Prospective prediction of ophthalmopathy was tested in an independent validation cohort consisting of under 20 hyperthyroidism patients and more than 15 patients who later progressed to ophthalmopathy. The 100 or so discovery patients were randomly split 7:3 into training and test sets. Thyroid tissue and blood T-cell repertoires from roughly 6 Graves' hyperthyroidism patients were also compared in the study. Following sampling, methimazole starting at 30 mg daily was given to hyperthyroidism patients, and high-dose intravenous methylprednisolone was given to ophthalmopathy patients. A second multiplex PCR round built the libraries, followed by size selection and purification. Paired-end sequencing of the libraries was performed with 100 bp reads on an Illumina HiSeq2000. SOAPnuke was used to process the raw data, with reads discarded if the reads contained adapters or uncalled bases, had a mean Phred below 15, or lacked an exact constant-primer or identifier match. COPE v1.2.5 was used to merge the high-quality paired reads, and each unique nucleotide sequence was defined as a clonotype. MiTCR v1.1 was used to align the clonotypes against IMGT TRBV, TRBD and TRBJ reference segments. The analysis was restricted to V-J combinations with a frequency above 0.0001, which together covered roughly 99% of the repertoires. A TCS score was defined as the ratio of F50 (clonal expansion) to E x V (chaos), with BLOSUM62-based TCRdist applied between CDR3 peptides within each V-J. Welch's t-statistics and random forest reduced just over 500 V-J features to 13, which were used in a naive Bayes classifier (R e1071). Sample size was not statistically predetermined, and blinding of investigators to group allocation was not performed. According to the paper, TCR Vbeta CDR3 sequencing was carried out on over 130 peripheral blood samples, which came from 40 to 45 ophthalmopathy, around 74 hyperthyroidism and approximately 17 progressor patients.

The source of this sequence is a woman between 25 and 40 years old with Graves disease. Donor details come from another sample of the same person, matched by shared clones. The material was peripheral blood mononuclear cells (PBMCs), obtained at new diagnosis, from a patient treated with antithyroid drugs.

In nucleotide form, the sequence is TGTGCCAGCAGGCCCGCCGGGACCCCCGGAAACACCATATATTTT. It encodes CASRPAGTPGNTIYF. The rearrangement combines TRBV2 with TRBJ1-3; the D gene is possibly TRBD1, with 5 bases matching. Including cysteine and phenylalanine, the CDR3 has 15 amino acids. The sequence is cut down to CDR3 DNA, 45 bases in frame from base 1. V drops 6 bases and J drops 4 bases, leaving 16 bases in between. Via the germline V gene, CDR1 is SNHLY and CDR2 FYNNEI.